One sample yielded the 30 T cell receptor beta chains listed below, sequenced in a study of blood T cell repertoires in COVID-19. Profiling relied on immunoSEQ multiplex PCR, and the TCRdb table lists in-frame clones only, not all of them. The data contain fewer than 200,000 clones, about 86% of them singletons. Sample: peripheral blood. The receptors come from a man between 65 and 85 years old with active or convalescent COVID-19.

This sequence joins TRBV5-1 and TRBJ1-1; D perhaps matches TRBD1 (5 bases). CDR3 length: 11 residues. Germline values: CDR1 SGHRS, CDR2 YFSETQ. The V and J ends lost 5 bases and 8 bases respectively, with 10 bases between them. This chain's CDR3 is CASSTGLEAFF. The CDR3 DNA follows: TGCGCCAGCAGTACGGGACTCGAAGCTTTCTTT. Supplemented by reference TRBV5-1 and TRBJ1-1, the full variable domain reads KAGVTQTPRYLIKTRGQQVTLSCSPISGHRSVSWYQQTPGQGLQFLFEYFSETQRNKGNFPGRFSGRQFSNSRSEMNVSTLELGDSALYLCASSTGLEAFFGQGTRLTVV.

Here the CDR3 reads CASSQDVSGSYNEQFF. The CDR3 DNA reads TGTGCCAGCAGCCAAGATGTCTCAGGGTCCTACAATGAGCAGTTCTTC. The V and J genes are TRBV3-1 (or the pseudogene TRBV3-2) and TRBJ2-1; TRBD1 is a possible D gene (5 bases). The CDR3 extends over 16 amino acids. CDR1 is LGHDT, CDR2 YNNKEL, per germline (reference sequence). Trimming removed 0 bases from V and 1 base from J, with 10 bases in between.

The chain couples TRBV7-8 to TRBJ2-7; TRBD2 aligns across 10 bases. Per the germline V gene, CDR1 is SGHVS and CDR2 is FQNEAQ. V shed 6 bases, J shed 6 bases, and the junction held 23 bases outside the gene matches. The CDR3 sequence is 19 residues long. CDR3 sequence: CASRGEVAGGPDRDGEQYF. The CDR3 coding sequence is TGTGCCAGCAGAGGAGAGGTAGCGGGAGGACCCGACCGGGATGGCGAGCAGTACTTC.

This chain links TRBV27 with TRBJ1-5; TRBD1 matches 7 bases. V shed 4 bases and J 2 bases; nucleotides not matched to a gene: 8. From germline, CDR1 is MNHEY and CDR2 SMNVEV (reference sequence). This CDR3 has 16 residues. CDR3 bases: TGTGCCAGCAGTTACACAGGGGAGGCTGGCAATCAGCCCCAGCATTTT. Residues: CASSYTGEAGNQPQHF.

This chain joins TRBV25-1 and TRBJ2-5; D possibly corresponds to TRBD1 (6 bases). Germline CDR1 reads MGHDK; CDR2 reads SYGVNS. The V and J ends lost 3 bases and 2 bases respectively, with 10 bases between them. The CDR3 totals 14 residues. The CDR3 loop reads CASSDQGRQETQYF. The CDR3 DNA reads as TGTGCCAGCAGTGATCAGGGGAGACAAGAGACCCAGTACTTC.

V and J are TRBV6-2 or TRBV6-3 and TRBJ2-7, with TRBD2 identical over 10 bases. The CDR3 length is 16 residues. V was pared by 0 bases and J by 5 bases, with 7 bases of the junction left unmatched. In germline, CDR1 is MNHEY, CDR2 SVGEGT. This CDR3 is CASSYSKAGGYHEQYF. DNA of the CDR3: TGTGCCAGCAGTTACTCGAAAGCGGGGGGGTACCACGAGCAGTACTTC.

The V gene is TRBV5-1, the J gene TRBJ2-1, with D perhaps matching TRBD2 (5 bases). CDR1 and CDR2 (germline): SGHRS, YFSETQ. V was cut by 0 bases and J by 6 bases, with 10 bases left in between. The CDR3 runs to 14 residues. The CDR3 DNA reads TGCGCCAGCAGCTTGGAGGGCAGCGGCAATGAGCAGTTCTTC. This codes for CASSLEGSGNEQFF.

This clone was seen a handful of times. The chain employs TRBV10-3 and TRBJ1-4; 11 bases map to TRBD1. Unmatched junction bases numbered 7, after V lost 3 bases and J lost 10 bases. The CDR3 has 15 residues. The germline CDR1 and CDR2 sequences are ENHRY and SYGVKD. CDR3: CAISDRDRGVGKLFF. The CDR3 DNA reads TGTGCCATCAGTGATCGGGACAGGGGGGTCGGAAAACTGTTTTTT.

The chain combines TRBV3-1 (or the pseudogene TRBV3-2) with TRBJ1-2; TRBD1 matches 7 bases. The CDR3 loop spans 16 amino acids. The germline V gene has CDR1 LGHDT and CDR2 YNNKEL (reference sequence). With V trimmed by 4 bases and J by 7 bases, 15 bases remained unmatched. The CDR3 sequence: CASSLARGAFSFGYTF. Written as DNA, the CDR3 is TGTGCCAGCAGCCTCGCCAGGGGGGCTTTTTCGTTTGGCTACACCTTC.

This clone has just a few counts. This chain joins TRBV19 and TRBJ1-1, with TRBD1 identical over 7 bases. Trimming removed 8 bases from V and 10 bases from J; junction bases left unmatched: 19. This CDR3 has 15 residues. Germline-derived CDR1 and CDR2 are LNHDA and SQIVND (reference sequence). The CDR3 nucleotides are TGTGCCAGTGACAGGGTCTCATCCCCTTCGGGTTCAGCTTTCTTT. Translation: CASDRVSSPSGSAFF.

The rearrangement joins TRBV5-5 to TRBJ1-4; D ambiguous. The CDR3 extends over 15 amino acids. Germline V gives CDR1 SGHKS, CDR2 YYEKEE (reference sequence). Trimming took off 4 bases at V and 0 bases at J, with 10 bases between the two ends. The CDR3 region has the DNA TGTGCCAGCAGCGCGGGAAGCACAACTAATGAAAAACTGTTTTTT. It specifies CASSAGSTTNEKLFF.

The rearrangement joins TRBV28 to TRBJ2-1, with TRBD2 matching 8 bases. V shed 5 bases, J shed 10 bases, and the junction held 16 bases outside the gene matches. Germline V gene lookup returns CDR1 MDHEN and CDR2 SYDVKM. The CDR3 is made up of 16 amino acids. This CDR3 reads CASSTVAGGSLGEQFF. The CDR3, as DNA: TGTGCCAGCAGTACAGTTGCGGGAGGCTCCTTGGGAGAGCAGTTCTTC.

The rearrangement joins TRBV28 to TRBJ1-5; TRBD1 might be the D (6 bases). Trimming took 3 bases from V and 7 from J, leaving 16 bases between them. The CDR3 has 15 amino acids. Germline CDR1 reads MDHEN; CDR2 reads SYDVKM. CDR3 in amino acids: CASSFLTGSVQPQHF. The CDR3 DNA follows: TGTGCCAGCAGTTTTCTTACAGGGAGTGTACAGCCCCAGCATTTT.

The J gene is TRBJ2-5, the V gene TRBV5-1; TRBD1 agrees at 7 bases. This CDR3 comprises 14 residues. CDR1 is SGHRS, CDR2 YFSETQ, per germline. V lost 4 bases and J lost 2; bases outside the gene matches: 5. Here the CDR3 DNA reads TGCGCCAGCAGCGCGCCGGGACAGCAAGAGACCCAGTACTTC. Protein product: CASSAPGQQETQYF.

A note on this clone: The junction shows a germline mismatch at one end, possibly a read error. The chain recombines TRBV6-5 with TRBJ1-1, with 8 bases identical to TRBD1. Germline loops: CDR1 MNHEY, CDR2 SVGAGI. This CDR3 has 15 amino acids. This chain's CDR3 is CASSDSGGVNTEAFF. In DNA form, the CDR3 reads TGTGCCAGCAGTGACTCAGGGGGCGTGAACACTGAAGCTTTCTTT.

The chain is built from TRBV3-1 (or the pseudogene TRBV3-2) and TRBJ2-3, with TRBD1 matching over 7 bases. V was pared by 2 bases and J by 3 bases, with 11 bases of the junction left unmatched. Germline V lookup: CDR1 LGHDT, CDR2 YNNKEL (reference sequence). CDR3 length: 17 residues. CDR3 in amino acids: CASSQNIAGRGTDTQYF. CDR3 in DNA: TGTGCCAGCAGCCAAAACATCGCAGGCAGGGGGACAGATACGCAGTATTTT.

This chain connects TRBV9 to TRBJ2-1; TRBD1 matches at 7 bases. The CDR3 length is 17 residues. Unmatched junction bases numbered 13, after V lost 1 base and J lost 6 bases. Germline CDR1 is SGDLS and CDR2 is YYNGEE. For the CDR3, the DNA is TGTGCCAGCAGCGTAACACCCGGGACAGCCGAGATCAATGAGCAGTTCTTC. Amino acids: CASSVTPGTAEINEQFF.

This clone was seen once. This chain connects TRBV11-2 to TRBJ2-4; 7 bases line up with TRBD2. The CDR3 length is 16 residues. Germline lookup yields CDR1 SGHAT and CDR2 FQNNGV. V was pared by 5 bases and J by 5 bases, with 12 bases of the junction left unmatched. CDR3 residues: CASSHRPGGIENIQYF. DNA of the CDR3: TGTGCCAGCAGCCACCGCCCGGGGGGTATAGAAAACATTCAGTACTTC.

The CDR3 DNA follows: TGTGCCAGCAGTATTCTCTCCTACGAGCAGTACTTC. Protein sequence: CASSILSYEQYF. The chain recombines TRBV28 with TRBJ2-7; D not certain. Germline CDR1 is MDHEN and CDR2 is SYDVKM. CDR3 length equals 12 residues. V shed 5 bases and J shed 0 bases, with 5 bases lying between them.

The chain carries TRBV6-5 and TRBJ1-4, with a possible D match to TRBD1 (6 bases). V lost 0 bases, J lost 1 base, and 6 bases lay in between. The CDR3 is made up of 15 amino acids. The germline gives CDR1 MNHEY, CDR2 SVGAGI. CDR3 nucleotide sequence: TGTGCCAGCAGTTACTCGACAGGAACTAATGAAAAACTGTTTTTT. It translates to CASSYSTGTNEKLFF.

The CDR3 protein is CASSVSGSLGYGYTF. CDR3 in DNA: TGTGCCAGCAGCGTCAGCGGATCCTTAGGGTATGGCTACACCTTC. The chain links TRBV9 to TRBJ1-2, with D hard to call. Germline V gene lookup returns CDR1 SGDLS and CDR2 YYNGEE. Trimming left V 2 bases short and J 5 bases short, with 16 bases between. This CDR3 has 15 amino acids. Filled out from reference TRBV9 and TRBJ1-2, the complete variable domain reads DSGVTQTPKHLITATGQRVTLRCSPRSGDLSVYWYQQSLDQGLQFLIQYYNGEERAKGNILERFSAQQFPDLHSELNLSSLELGDSALYFCASSVSGSLGYGYTFGSGTRLTVV.

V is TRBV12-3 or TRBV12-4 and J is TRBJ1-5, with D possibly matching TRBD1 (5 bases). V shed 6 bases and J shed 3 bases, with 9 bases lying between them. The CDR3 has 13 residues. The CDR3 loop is CASRGGNNQPQHF. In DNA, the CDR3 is TGTGCCAGCAGGGGGGGGAACAATCAGCCCCAGCATTTT.

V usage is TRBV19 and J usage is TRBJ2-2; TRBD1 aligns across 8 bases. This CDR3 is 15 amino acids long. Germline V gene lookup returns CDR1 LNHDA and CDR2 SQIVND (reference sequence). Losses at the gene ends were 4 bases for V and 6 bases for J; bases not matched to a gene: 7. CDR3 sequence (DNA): TGTGCCAGTAGTACACAGGGGGGCGCGGCCGGGGAGCTGTTTTTT. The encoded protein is CASSTQGGAAGELFF.

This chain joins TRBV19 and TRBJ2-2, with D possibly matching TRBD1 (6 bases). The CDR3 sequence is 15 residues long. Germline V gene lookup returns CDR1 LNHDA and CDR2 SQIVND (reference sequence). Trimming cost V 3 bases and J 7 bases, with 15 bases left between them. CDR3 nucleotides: TGTGCCAGTAGTATCTTATCAGGGGACCACGGGGAGCTGTTTTTT. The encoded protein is CASSILSGDHGELFF.

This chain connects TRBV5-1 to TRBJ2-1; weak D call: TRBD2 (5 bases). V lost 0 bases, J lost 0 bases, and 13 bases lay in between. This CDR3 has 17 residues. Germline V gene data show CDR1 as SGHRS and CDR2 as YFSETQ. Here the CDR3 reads CASSLVTAAYSYNEQFF. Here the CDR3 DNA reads TGCGCCAGCAGCTTGGTTACAGCGGCTTACTCCTACAATGAGCAGTTCTTC.

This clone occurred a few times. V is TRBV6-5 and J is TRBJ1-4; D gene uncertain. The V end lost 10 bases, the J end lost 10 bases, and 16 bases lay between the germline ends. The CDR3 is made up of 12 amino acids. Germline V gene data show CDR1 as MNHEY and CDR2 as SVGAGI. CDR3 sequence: CATSDGWRKLFF. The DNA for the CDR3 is TGTGCCACCTCCGACGGGTGGAGAAAACTGTTTTTT.

This CDR3 reads CASSQLTTGPTNEKLFF. CDR3 sequence (DNA): TGCGCCAGCAGCCAGCTCACTACAGGGCCAACTAATGAAAAACTGTTTTTT. The J gene is TRBJ1-4, the V gene TRBV4-3; the D gene is possibly TRBD1 (6 bases). V lost 3 bases, J lost 0 bases, and 14 bases lay in between. The germline gives CDR1 LGHNA, CDR2 YSLEER. This CDR3 is 17 amino acids long.

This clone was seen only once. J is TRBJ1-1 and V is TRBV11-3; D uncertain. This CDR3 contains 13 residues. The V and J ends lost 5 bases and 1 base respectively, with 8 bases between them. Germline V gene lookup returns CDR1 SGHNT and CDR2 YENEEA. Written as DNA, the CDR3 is TGTGCCAGCAGCCCGACTGCGAACACTGAAGCTTTCTTT. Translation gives CASSPTANTEAFF.

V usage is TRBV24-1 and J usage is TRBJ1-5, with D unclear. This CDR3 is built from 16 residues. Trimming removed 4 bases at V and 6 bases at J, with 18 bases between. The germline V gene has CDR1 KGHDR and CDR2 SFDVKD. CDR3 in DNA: TGTGCCACCAGTGACTCCGGACGGGATTTGTTTCAGCCCCAGCATTTT. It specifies CATSDSGRDLFQPQHF.

CDR3 DNA sequence: TGTGCCAGCTCGAAAAAGACCGGGACAGGGGGGTATAGAAGCGAAAAACTGTTTTTT. Translation gives CASSKKTGTGGYRSEKLFF. The chain employs TRBV19 and TRBJ1-4, with TRBD1 matching over 11 bases. The CDR3 spans 19 residues. Trimming at V came to 9 bases and at J to 8 bases, leaving 23 bases not matched to a gene. In germline, CDR1 is LNHDA, CDR2 SQIVND (reference sequence).